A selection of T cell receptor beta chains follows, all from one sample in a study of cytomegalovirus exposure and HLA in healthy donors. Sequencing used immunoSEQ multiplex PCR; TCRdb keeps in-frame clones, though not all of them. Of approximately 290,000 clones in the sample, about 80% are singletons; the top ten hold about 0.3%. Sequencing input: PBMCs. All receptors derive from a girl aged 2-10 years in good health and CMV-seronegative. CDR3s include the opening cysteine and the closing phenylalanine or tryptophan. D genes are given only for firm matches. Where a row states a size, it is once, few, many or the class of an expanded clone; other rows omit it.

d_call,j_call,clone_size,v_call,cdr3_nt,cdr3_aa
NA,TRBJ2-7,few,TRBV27,TGTGCCAGCAGTTTACGGCACAGGTACTACGAGCAGTACTTC,CASSLRHRYYEQYF
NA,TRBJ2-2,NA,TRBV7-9,TGTGCCAGCAGCTTATCACAGAGTTGGAACACCGGGGAGCTGTTTTTT,CASSLSQSWNTGELFF
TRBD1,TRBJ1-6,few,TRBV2,TGTGCCAGCAACCCCGGACAGGGGGCAAATTCACCCCTCCACTTT,CASNPGQGANSPLHF
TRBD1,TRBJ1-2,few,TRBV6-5,TGTGCCAGCAGTTACTCAGGACAGGGGGGCTATGGCTACACCTTC,CASSYSGQGGYGYTF
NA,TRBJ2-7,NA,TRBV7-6,TGTGCCAGCAGCGCTAGCGATGGCCCCTACGAGCAGTACTTC,CASSASDGPYEQYF
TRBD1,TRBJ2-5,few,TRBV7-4,TGTGCCAGCAGACGGGACAGGGGATCCCAAAAAGAGACCCAGTACTTC,CASRRDRGSQKETQYF
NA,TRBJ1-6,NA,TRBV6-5,TGTGCCAGCAGTTACTCGACGGGGGTCGATAATTCACCCCTCCACTTT,CASSYSTGVDNSPLHF
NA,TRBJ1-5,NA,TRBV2,TGTGCCAGCCGCGGTAATTCGGCGGGGGGCGTGGGGACCCAGCATTTT,CASRGNSAGGVGTQHF
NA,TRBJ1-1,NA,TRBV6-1,TGTGCCAGCAGTGTTGAGGGTAGCACTGAAGCTTTCTTT,CASSVEGSTEAFF
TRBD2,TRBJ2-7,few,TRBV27,TGTGCCAGCAGCCGGGTTGGACTAGCCCCCTACGAGCAGTACTTC,CASSRVGLAPYEQYF